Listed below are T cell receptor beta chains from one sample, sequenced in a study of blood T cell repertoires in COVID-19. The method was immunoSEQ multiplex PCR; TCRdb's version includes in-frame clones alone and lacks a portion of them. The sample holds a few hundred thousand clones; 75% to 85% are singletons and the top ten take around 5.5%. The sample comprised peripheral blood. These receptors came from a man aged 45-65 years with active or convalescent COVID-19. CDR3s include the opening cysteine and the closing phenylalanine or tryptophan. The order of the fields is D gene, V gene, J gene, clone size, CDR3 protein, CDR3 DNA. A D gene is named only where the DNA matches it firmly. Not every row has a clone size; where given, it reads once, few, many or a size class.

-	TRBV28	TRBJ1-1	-	CASSSTAMNTEAFF	TGTGCCAGCAGTTCTACTGCCATGAACACTGAAGCTTTCTTT
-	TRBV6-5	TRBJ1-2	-	CASSTTGRANYGYTF	TGTGCCAGCAGCACAACAGGGAGGGCTAACTATGGCTACACCTTC
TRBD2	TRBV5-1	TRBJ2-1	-	CASSPDTGTSGRTQFF	TGCGCCAGCAGCCCCGATACCGGAACTAGCGGGAGAACCCAGTTCTTC
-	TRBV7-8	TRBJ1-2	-	CASSLTREAGYGYTF	TGTGCCAGCAGCTTGACCCGGGAGGCGGGCTATGGCTACACCTTC
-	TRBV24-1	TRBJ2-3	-	CATSDATDHRDTQYF	TGTGCCACCAGTGATGCGACGGATCACAGAGATACGCAGTATTTT
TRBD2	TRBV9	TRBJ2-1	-	CASSVEASGRNEQFF	TGTGCCAGCAGCGTAGAGGCTAGCGGCCGGAATGAGCAGTTCTTC
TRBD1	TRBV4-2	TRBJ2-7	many	CASSSRDRDSYEQYF	TGTGCCAGCAGCTCCCGGGACAGGGACTCCTACGAGCAGTACTTC
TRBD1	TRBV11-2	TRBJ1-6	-	CASSHDGTEDNSPLHF	TGTGCCAGCAGCCATGACGGGACAGAAGATAATTCACCCCTCCACTTT
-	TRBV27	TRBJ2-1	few	CASSFHSGGGYNEQFF	TGTGCCAGCAGTTTCCACAGCGGAGGCGGGTACAATGAGCAGTTCTTC
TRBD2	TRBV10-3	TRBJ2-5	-	CATLGESSGKETQYF	TGTGCCACCCTAGGGGAGAGTAGCGGGAAAGAGACCCAGTACTTC
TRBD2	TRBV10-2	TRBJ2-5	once	CASRTSGRRPETQYF	TGCGCCAGTAGGACTAGCGGGAGGCGGCCAGAGACCCAGTACTTC
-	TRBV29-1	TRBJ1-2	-	CSVLGGIRRQADPYGYTF	TGCAGCGTTTTGGGGGGGATTAGACGACAGGCTGATCCCTATGGCTACACCTTC
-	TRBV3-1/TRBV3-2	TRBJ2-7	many	CASSHRGEQYF	TGTGCCAGCAGCCACCGGGGCGAGCAGTACTTC
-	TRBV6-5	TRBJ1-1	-	CASSYDIGRYTEAFF	TGTGCCAGCAGTTATGACATCGGGAGGTACACTGAAGCTTTCTTT
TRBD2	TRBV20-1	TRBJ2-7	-	CSASRSGGPYEQYF	TGCAGTGCTAGTAGGAGCGGGGGTCCCTACGAGCAGTACTTC
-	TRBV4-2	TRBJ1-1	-	CASSPRDNANTEAFF	TGTGCCAGCAGCCCCAGGGACAACGCGAACACTGAAGCTTTCTTT
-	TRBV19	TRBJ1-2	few	CASSTGQLANYGYTF	TGTGCCAGTAGTACCGGACAGCTAGCTAACTATGGCTACACCTTC
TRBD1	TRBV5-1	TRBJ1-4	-	CASSWGTGSIRTTNEKLFF	TGCGCCAGCAGCTGGGGGACAGGCTCTATTCGGACAACTAATGAAAAACTGTTTTTT
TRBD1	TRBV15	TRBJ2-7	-	CATSNPGTGAYEQYF	TGTGCCACCAGCAACCCCGGGACAGGGGCCTACGAGCAGTACTTC
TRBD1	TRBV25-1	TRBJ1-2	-	CASSDPNRGGYTF	TGTGCCAGCAGTGATCCAAACAGGGGCGGCTACACCTTC
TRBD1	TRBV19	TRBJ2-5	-	CASSAGTVYQETQYF	TGTGCCAGTAGTGCCGGGACAGTGTACCAAGAGACCCAGTACTTC
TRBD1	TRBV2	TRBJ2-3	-	CASARQGSGDTQYF	TGTGCCAGCGCCAGACAGGGGTCCGGCGATACGCAGTATTTT
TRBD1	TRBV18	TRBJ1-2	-	CASSPGQGAYYGYTF	TGTGCCAGCTCACCAGGACAGGGGGCTTACTATGGCTACACCTTC
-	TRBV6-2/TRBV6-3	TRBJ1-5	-	CASSLGQWRSGPQHF	TGTGCCAGCAGCCTAGGACAGTGGAGATCAGGGCCCCAGCATTTT
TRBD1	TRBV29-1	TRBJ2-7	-	CSVAYWTGRGLYEQYF	TGCAGCGTTGCTTATTGGACAGGGCGGGGTCTCTACGAGCAGTACTTC
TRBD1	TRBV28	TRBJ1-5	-	CASSDRGYGNQPQHF	TGTGCCAGCAGTGACAGGGGGTATGGCAATCAGCCCCAGCATTTT
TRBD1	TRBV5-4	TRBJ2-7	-	CASSPRTGAHEQYF	TGTGCCAGCAGCCCGAGGACAGGGGCCCACGAGCAGTACTTC
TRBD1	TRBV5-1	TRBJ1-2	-	CASSLGGTGPSYGYTF	TGCGCCAGCAGCTTGGGAGGGACAGGGCCCTCCTATGGCTACACCTTC
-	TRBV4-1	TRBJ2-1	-	CASSPPVRGYNEQFF	TGCGCCAGCAGCCCACCCGTCAGGGGTTACAATGAGCAGTTCTTC
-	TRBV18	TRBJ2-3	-	CASSPRSGTDTQYF	TGTGCCAGCTCACCACGAAGCGGAACAGATACGCAGTATTTT
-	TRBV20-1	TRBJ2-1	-	CSASLGGDEQFF	TGCAGTGCTAGTCTAGGGGGGGATGAGCAGTTCTTC
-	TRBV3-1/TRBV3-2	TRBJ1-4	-	CASNYGGREEKLFF	TGTGCCAGCAATTACGGGGGGAGAGAGGAAAAACTGTTTTTT
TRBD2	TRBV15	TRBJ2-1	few	CATSPGTSGTSNEQFF	TGTGCCACCAGCCCCGGGACTAGCGGGACTTCCAATGAGCAGTTCTTC
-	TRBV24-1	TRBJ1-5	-	CATSDPRGNQPQHF	TGTGCCACCAGTGACCCGCGGGGGAATCAGCCCCAGCATTTT
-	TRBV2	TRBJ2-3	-	CASSETGTPSTDTQYF	TGTGCCAGCAGTGAAACCGGGACTCCTAGCACAGATACGCAGTATTTT
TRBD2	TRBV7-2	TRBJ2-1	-	CASSFASGGIPYNEQFF	TGTGCCAGCAGCTTCGCTAGCGGAGGGATCCCCTACAATGAGCAGTTCTTC
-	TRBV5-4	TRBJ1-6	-	CASSRSSYNSPLHF	TGTGCCAGCAGCCGGAGCTCCTATAATTCACCCCTCCACTTT
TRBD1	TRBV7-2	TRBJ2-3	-	CASSSQYRDRVTDTQYF	TGTGCCAGCAGCTCCCAGTACCGGGACAGGGTAACAGATACGCAGTATTTT
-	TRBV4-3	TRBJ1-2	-	CASSPKTPDRLYGYTF	TGCGCCAGCAGCCCCAAAACGCCTGACAGGCTCTATGGCTACACCTTC
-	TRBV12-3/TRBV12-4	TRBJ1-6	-	CASSLGSGAPLHF	TGTGCCAGCAGTTTAGGCTCGGGGGCACCCCTCCACTTT
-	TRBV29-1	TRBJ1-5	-	CSVQGSFNQPQHF	TGCAGCGTCCAGGGGAGCTTCAATCAGCCCCAGCATTTT
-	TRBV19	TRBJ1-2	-	CASSIEQGGGGYTF	TGTGCCAGTAGTATAGAACAGGGCGGCGGTGGCTACACCTTC
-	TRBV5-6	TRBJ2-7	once	CASSLVGGLEQYF	TGTGCCAGCAGCTTGGTGGGGGGATTAGAGCAGTACTTC
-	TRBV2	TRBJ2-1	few	CASSEYNEQFF	TGTGCCAGCAGTGAGTATAATGAGCAGTTCTTC
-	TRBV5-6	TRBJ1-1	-	CASSLKGVTEAFF	TGTGCCAGCAGCTTGAAAGGGGTGACTGAAGCTTTCTTT
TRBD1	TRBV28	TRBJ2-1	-	CASNGDRSYNEQFF	TGTGCCAGCAATGGGGACAGGAGCTACAATGAGCAGTTCTTC
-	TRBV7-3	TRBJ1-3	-	CASSRQESSGNTIYF	TGTGCCAGCAGCCGACAGGAGAGCTCTGGAAACACCATATATTTT
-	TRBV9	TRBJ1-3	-	CASSVGGLAGNTIYF	TGTGCCAGCAGCGTAGGAGGCCTCGCCGGAAACACCATATATTTT